The 5 T cell receptor beta chains below were found in one sample sequenced in a study of CXCR3-negative and CXCR3-positive naive CD8 T cells. The study, taken as a whole, reports: When CXCR3-positive naive cells were set against CXCR3-negative naive cells, the former had more hydrophobic TRB CDR3s.

5' RACE with UMI labels generated the TRB cDNA libraries. Following a re-call of the 5' RACE reads, TCRdb has one entry per CDR3 protein and lacks DNA. With over 50,000 distinct CDR3 sequences in the sample, the ten largest clones hold under 0.9%. Antigen specificity for these receptors is unknown. The sequenced sample consisted of naive CXCR3+ CD8+ T cells from blood. Subset: CD45RO-CCR7+CD27+CD95- naive CD8+ T cells expressing CXCR3 (TNR3+). These receptors all come from a human donor in good health. Some clones in this sample may be carry-over from other donors' samples.

The rearrangement uses TRBV27 and TRBJ1-3. Germline V gene sequence: CDR1 MNHEY, CDR2 SMNVEV (reference sequence). The CDR3 runs to 15 residues. The CDR3 here is CASSPYMLSGNTIYF.

V and J are TRBV29-1 and TRBJ2-2; TCRdb calls TRBD2, which cannot be checked without DNA. The CDR3 extends over 16 amino acids. Per the germline V gene, CDR1 is SQVTM and CDR2 is ANQGSEA. The CDR3 sequence: CSALSGGPTNTGELFF.

This sequence joins TRBV5-5 and TRBJ2-1; TCRdb calls TRBD1, which cannot be checked without DNA. CDR3 size: 15 residues. Per the germline V gene, CDR1 is SGHKS and CDR2 is YYEKEE (reference sequence). CDR3 protein: CASSLAGDNYNEQFF.

CDR3: CASSYSSGPRGTGEDEQYF. This chain links TRBV6-6 with TRBJ2-7; with no DNA, the TCRdb D assignment of TRBD1 cannot be verified. CDR1 is MNHNY, CDR2 SVGAGI, per germline (reference sequence). The CDR3 consists of 19 residues.

The CDR3 sequence: CSVVWSTQTNEKLFF. This chain links TRBV29-1 with TRBJ1-4. This CDR3 is built from 15 residues. CDR1 is SQVTM and CDR2 is ANQGSEA in the germline V gene.